This T cell receptor (beta chain) is drawn from a study of blood T cells in healthy people across ages (dated by TCRdb to the mid-2010s). Looking at the study overall: In model experiments, template switching captured about one uniquely barcoded TCR beta cDNA molecule for every two T cells. The study analyzed two additional independent replicas of 1 million unique cDNA reads from the same blood draw for two donors, one aged 18 to 30 and one aged 80 or older. Four age groups were formed from the donors: young (average 16 years), middle-aged (approximately 39), aged (62) and long-lived (82). To avoid experimental bias, donors of different ages were spread randomly across the sequencing lanes. To track age-related changes in TCR beta repertoire diversity, the study relied on deep sequencing normalized with unique cDNA molecular identifiers. The research as a whole found: As age increased, observed TCR beta diversity per million T cells dropped in a roughly linear way, and a significant reduction was already evident by age 40. Estimates of total diversity based on one million sequenced T cells were considered lower bounds and underestimates. The percentage of naive T cells measured by flow cytometry correlated strongly with observed TCR beta diversity. Because profiling used bulk unsorted PBMCs, naive and antigen-experienced compartments could not be compared conclusively. Because the CMV infection status of the donors was unknown, age-related changes in expanded clonotypes may potentially have been confounded. Compared with the aged group, more naive CD4+ T cells, fewer expanded clones and increased TCR diversity were shown by the long-lived group, suggesting age selection.

Notes on this clonotype: The antigen this receptor binds is unknown. Base qualities are not recorded, but no much larger clone differs from it by a single base.

The roughly 37 donors, aged roughly 6 to 90 years, were systemically healthy Caucasian individuals from Russia. Each donor gave about 9.2 milliliters of peripheral blood, drawn into EDTA-treated Vacutainer tubes. Ficoll-Paque density-gradient centrifugation was used to isolate PBMCs, with at least 6.5 million per sample. Total RNA was extracted from PBMCs with Trizol reagent, with at least 6 micrograms obtained per sample. The percentages of naive CD45RAhigh/CD27high T cells were determined by flow cytometry on a PBMC aliquot from every donor. The receptor library was made with 5' RACE. A second roughly 6 to 11 cycle PCR used a sample-barcoded 5' primer and a J-beta primer mix. A unique molecular identifier was introduced onto each TCR beta cDNA molecule by a template-switch 5' adaptor carrying 12 random nucleotides. At least 2.5 million CDR3-containing paired-end reads were obtained from each sample. First-strand cDNA was synthesized from all RNA with the Mint cDNA synthesis kit, primed by a TRBC-specific oligonucleotide. All cDNA was treated with uracil-DNA glycosylase and then went through a first 18-cycle PCR with the universal primers M1SS and BC2_uni_R. The paper's processing steps were these. Normalization of each sample was performed by random selection of 1 million high-quality reads, each carrying a distinct molecular identifier. Instead of being binned into consensus sequences, reads that shared molecular identifiers were thrown out. CDR3 identification, clonotype clustering and error correction used MiTCR with a Q25 quality threshold and the strictest error-elimination algorithm. A nonparametric unseen species model with Euler transformation was used to estimate lower-bound total TCR beta diversity. TCRdb ran its own pipeline on the public reads, namely fastp trimming at Q25 and MiXCR clone calling, and kept in-frame beta chains. All rows with the same CDR3 protein become a single entry with the most common DNA and genes. It is TCRdb's table, rather than the study itself, that gives the V and J calls and clone size. Present in this sample are fewer than 2 million distinct CDR3 sequences, more than 35% of which were seen just once. Roughly 23% of the sample goes to the ten largest clones.

From cysteine to phenylalanine, the CDR3 is 13 amino acids long. The read is trimmed to its CDR3 DNA, 39 bases read in frame from base 1. The germline V gene (reference sequence) gives CDR1 as SGHKS and CDR2 as YYEKEE. The TCR comes from a human donor in good health. In this chain, TRBV5-5 is recombined with TRBJ2-7; confidence is insufficient to name the D gene. Judging by the DNA end, TRBJ2-5 fits better; the J call may be wrong. The source material was blood. The CDR3 region reads CASSLELNWTQYF. The bases are TGTGCCAGCAGCTTGGAACTCAATTGGACCCAGTACTTC.